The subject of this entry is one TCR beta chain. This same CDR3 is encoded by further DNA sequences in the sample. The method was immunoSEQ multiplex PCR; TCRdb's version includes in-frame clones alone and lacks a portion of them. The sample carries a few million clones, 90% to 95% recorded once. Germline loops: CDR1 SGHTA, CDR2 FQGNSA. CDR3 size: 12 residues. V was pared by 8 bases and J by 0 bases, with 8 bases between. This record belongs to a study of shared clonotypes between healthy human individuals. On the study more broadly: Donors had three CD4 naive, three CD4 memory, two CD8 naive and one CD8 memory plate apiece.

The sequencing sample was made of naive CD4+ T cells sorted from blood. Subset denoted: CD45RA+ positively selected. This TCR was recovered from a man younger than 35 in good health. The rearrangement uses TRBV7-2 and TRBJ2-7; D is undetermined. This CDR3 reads CASSLVSYEQYF. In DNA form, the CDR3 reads TGTGCCAGCTCCCTTGTCTCCTACGAGCAGTACTTC.